Sequencing of this T cell receptor beta chain was carried out in a study of blood T cell repertoires in COVID-19. On the study more broadly: Acute and convalescent COVID-19 samples came from the United States, Italy and Spain.

The authors' processing: Quantification of nucleated cells was approximated via reference gene primer amplification. This table comes from immunoSEQ multiplex PCR, and its TCRdb copy is limited to in-frame clones, with some not included. D and trimming come from the DNA, and the V and J calls and clone size come from that table. The profile covers some 100,000 clones, with about 89% appearing a single time and approximately 20% taken by the ten largest. This clone was detected a few times. This CDR3 has 18 residues. Germline V gene data show CDR1 as MNHEY and CDR2 as SMNVEV (reference sequence). V gave up 1 base and J gave up 0 bases; unmatched junction bases: 7.

The receptor was isolated from a human donor with acute or convalescent COVID-19. The donor label of this sample is uncertain. Sequenced sample: peripheral blood. This rearrangement joins TRBV27 to TRBJ2-2; 8 bases are a match to TRBD2. As DNA, the CDR3 is TGTGCCAGCAGTTTATACAGCGGGAGTGGGGCGAACACCGGGGAGCTGTTTTTT. Residues: CASSLYSGSGANTGELFF.